This TCR beta chain was documented in a study of CD8+CD57+ T cells in acquired aplastic anemia. The germline gives CDR1 GTSNPN, CDR2 SVGIG (reference sequence). The CDR3 covers 15 residues. V lost 3 bases and J lost 1, with 15 bases in between. A few counts support this clonotype. Investigators profiled TCR beta VDJ and CDR3 from genomic DNA template. One entry per CDR3 protein results from TCRdb running MiXCR on the reads. The table has hundreds of thousands of distinct CDR3 sequences, about two thirds seen once. This TCR came from a human donor in good health, serving as a control. The V and J genes are TRBV30 and TRBJ1-1; D gene ambiguous. Sequences were obtained from sorted CD4+, CD8+, or CD8+CD57+ T cells (not recorded which) from PBMCs. The CDR3 loop is CAWSVPRAGNTEAFF. Here the CDR3 DNA reads TGTGCCTGGAGCGTACCCCGGGCAGGGAACACTGAAGCTTTCTTT. The complete variable domain, with remaining parts taken from reference TRBV30 and TRBJ1-1, reads SQTIHQWPATLVQPVGSPLSLECTVEGTSNPNLYWYRQAAGRGLQLLFYSVGIGQISSEVPQNLSASRPQDRQFILSSKKLLLSDSGFYLCAWSVPRAGNTEAFFGQGTRLTVV.